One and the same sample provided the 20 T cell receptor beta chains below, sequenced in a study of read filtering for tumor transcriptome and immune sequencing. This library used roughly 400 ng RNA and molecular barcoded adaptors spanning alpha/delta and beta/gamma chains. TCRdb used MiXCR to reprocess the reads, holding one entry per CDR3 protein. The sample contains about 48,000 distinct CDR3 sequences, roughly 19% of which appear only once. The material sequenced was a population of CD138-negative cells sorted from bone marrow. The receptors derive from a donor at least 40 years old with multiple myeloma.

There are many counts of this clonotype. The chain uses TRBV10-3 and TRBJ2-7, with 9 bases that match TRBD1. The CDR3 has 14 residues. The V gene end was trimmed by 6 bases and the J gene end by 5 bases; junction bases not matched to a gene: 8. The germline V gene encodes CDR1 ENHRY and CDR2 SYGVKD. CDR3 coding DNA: TGTGCCATCAGAGCGGACAGGGGCGGGGACGAGCAGTACTTC. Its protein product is CAIRADRGGDEQYF.

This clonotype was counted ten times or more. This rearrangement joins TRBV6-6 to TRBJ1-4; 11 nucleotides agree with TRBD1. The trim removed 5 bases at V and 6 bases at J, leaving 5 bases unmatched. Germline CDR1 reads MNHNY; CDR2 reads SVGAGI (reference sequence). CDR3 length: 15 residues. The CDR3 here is CASSIRDRGDEKLFF. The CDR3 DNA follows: TGTGCCAGCAGTATCCGGGACAGGGGGGATGAAAAACTGTTTTTT.

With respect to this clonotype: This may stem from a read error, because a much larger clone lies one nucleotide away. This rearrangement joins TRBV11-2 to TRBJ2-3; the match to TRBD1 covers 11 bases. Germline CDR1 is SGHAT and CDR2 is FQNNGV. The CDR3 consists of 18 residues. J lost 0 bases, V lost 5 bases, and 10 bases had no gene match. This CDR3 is CASSPRTGGGISTDTQYF. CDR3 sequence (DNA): TGTGCCAGCAGCCCCCGGACAGGGGGCGGAATCAGCACAGATACGCAGTATTTT.

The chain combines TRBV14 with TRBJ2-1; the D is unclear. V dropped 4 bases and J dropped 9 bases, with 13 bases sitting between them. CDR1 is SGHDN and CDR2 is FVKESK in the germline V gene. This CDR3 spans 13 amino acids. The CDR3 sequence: CASSPIFGTEQFF. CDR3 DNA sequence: TGTGCCAGCAGCCCGATCTTTGGAACTGAGCAGTTCTTC.

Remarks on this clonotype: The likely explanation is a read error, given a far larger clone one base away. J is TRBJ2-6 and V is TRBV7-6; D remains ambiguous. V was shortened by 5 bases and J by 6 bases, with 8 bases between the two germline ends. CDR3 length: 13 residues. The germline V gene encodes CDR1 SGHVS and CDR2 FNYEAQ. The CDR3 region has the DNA TGTGCCAGCAGCCTAAGCTTGGCCAACGTCCTGACTTTC. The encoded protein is CASSLSLANVLTF.

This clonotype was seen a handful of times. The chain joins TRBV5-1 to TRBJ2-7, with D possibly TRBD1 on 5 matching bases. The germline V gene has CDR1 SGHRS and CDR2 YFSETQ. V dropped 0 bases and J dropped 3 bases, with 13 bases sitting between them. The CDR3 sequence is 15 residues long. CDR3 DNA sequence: TGCGCCAGCAGCTTGGCCACAGGCGTCTACTACGAGCAGTACTTC. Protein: CASSLATGVYYEQYF.

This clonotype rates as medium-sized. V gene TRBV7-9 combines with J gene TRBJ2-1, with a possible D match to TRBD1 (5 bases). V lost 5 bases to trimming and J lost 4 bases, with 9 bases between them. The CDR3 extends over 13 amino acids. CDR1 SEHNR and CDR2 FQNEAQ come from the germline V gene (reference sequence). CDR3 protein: CASSPDSYNEQFF. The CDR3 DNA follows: TGTGCCAGCAGCCCAGACAGTTACAATGAGCAGTTCTTC.

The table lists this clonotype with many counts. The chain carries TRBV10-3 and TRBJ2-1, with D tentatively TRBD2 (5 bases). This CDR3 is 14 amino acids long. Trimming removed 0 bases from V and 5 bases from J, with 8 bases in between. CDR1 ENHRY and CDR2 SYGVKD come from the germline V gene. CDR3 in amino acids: CAISESGVHNEQFF. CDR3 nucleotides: TGTGCCATCAGTGAGTCGGGAGTTCACAATGAGCAGTTCTTC.

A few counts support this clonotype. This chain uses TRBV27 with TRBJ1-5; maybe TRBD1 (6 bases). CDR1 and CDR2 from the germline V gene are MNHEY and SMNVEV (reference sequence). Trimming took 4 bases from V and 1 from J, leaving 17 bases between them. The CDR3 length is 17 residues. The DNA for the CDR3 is TGTGCCAGCAGTTCAACAATAACAGGGAAGAGCAATCAGCCCCAGCATTTT. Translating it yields CASSSTITGKSNQPQHF.

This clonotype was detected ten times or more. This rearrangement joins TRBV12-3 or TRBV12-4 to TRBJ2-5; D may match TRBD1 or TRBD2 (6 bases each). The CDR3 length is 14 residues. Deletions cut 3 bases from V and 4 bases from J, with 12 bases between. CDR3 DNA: TGTGCCAGCAGTTTTTCGGGGGCTGGAGAGACCCAGTACTTC. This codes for CASSFSGAGETQYF.

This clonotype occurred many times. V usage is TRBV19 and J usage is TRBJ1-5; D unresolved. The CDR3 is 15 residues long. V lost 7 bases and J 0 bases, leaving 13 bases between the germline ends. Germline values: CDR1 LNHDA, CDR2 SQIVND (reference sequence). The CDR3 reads CASKEGTYSNQPQHF. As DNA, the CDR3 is TGTGCCAGTAAGGAGGGAACCTATAGCAATCAGCCCCAGCATTTT.

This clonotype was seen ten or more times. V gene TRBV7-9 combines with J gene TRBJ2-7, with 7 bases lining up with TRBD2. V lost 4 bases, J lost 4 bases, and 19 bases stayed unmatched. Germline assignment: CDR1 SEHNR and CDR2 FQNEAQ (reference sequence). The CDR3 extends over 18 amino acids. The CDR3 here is CASSSLRRREGLTYEQYF. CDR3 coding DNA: TGTGCCAGCAGCTCTCTTCGGAGGAGGGAGGGCCTAACTTACGAGCAGTACTTC. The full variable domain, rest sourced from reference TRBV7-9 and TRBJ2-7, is DTGVSQNPRHKITKRGQNVTFRCDPISEHNRLYWYRQTLGQGPEFLTYFQNEAQLEKSRLLSDRFSAERPKGSFSTLEIQRTEQGDSAMYLCASSSLRRREGLTYEQYFGPGTRLTVT.

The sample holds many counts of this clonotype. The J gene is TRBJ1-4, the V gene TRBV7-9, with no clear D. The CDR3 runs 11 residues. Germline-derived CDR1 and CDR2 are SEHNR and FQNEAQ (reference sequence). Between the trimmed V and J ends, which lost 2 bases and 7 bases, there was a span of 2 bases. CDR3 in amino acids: CASSLFEKLFF. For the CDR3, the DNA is TGTGCCAGCAGCTTATTTGAAAAACTGTTTTTT.

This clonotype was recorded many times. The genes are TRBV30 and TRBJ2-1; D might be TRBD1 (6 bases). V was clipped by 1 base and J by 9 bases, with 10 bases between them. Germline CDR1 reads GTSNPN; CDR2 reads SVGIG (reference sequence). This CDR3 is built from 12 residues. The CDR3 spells CAWSEGVGEQFF. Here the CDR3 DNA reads TGTGCCTGGAGTGAGGGGGTTGGTGAGCAGTTCTTC.

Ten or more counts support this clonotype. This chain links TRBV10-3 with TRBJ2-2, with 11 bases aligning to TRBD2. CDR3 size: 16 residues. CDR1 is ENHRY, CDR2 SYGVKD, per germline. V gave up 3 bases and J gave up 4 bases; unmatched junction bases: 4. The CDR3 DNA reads TGTGCCATCAGTGAAACTAGCGGGAGAGTCACCGGGGAGCTGTTTTTT. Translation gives CAISETSGRVTGELFF.

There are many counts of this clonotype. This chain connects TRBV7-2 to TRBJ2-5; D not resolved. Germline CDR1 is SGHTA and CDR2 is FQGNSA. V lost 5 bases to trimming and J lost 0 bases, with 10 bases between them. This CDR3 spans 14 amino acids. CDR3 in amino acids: CASSPFRHQETQYF. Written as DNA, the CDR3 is TGTGCCAGCAGCCCTTTTCGGCACCAAGAGACCCAGTACTTC.

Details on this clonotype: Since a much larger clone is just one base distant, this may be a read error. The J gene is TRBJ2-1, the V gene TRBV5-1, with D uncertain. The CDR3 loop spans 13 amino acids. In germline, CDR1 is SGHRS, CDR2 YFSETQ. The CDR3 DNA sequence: TGCGCCAGCAGCTTGCCCTCTCTCAATGAGCAGTCCTTC. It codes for CASSLPSLNEQSF.

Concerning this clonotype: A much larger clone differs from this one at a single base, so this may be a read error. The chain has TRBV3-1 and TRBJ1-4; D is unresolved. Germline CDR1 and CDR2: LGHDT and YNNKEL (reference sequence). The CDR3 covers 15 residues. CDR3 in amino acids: CANSHVSGSHEKLFF. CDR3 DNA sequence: TGTGCCAACAGCCATGTATCTGGATCACATGAAAAACTGTTTTTT.

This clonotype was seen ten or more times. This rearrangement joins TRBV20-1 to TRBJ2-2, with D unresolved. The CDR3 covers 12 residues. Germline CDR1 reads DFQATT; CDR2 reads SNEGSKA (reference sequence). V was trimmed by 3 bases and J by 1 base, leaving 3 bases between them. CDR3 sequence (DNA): TGCAGTGCTAGCGGGAACACCGGGGAGCTGTTTTTT. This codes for CSASGNTGELFF.

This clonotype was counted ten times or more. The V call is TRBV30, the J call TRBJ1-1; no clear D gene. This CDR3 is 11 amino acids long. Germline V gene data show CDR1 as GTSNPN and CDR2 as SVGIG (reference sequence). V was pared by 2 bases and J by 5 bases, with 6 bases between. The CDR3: CAWSSQTEAFF. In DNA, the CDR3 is TGTGCCTGGAGTAGCCAGACTGAAGCTTTCTTT. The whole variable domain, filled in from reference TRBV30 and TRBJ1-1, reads SQTIHQWPATLVQPVGSPLSLECTVEGTSNPNLYWYRQAAGRGLQLLFYSVGIGQISSEVPQNLSASRPQDRQFILSSKKLLLSDSGFYLCAWSSQTEAFFGQGTRLTVV.